The following is a T cell receptor beta chain sequence with its context. Antigen: not known. Trimming at V came to 5 bases and at J to 1 base, leaving 13 bases not matched to a gene. The CDR3 sequence is 18 residues long. The germline CDR1 and CDR2 sequences are SGHTS and YDEGEE. Data came from immunoSEQ multiplex PCR; TCRdb stores just in-frame clones and leaves some out. The table includes fewer than 100,000 clones, 94% detected once. These data belong to a study of cytomegalovirus exposure and HLA in healthy donors. Points from the study as a whole: Overall, approximately 180 TCR beta chains were annotated as cytomegalovirus-associated. It was found in a later analysis that first-cohort TCR clusters tended to co-occur in the 90 to 150 validation repertoires. Specificity of three CMV-associated chains for CMV antigens was verified in vitro.

An approximately 130-subject validation cohort, separate from the roughly 670-subject first cohort, supplied the donors. The chain has TRBV5-8 and TRBJ2-2, with TRBD2 matching 8 bases. Sequenced material: PBMCs. This sequence was found in a woman younger than 30 in good health and CMV-seronegative. The CDR3 nucleotides read TGTGCCAGCAGTACCCTCCCTCCGGGACTAGGGAACACCGGGGAGCTGTTTTTT. Residues: CASSTLPPGLGNTGELFF.